This passage covers 15 T cell receptor beta chains from one sample sequenced in a study of blood T cells in healthy people across ages. With a J-beta primer mix and a sample-barcoded 5' primer, a second PCR ran roughly 6 to 11 cycles. MiXCR, run by TCRdb on the 5' RACE reads, gives a single entry per CDR3 protein. The data hold fewer than 1,000,000 distinct CDR3 sequences, with more than 40% observed a single time. The sample taken for sequencing was blood. The source of these receptors is a man between 60 and 75 years old in good health.

The genes are TRBV15 and TRBJ1-2; TRBD1 agrees at 8 bases. The CDR3 is made up of 15 amino acids. CDR1 is LNHNV and CDR2 is YYDKDF in the germline V gene (reference sequence). V gave up 2 bases and J gave up 5 bases; unmatched junction bases: 7. The CDR3 sequence: CATSRYGQGLYGYTF. Written as DNA, the CDR3 is TGTGCCACCAGCAGATATGGACAGGGTCTATATGGCTACACCTTC.

A few counts support this clonotype. V and J are TRBV7-9 and TRBJ2-1; D remains ambiguous. CDR1 and CDR2 (germline): SEHNR, FQNEAQ (reference sequence). This CDR3 has 16 amino acids. V lost 4 bases and J 1 base, leaving 14 bases between the germline ends. DNA for the CDR3: TGTGCCAGCAGCTCTTTAGGTTTAAGGTCCTACAATGAGCAGTTCTTC. Its protein product is CASSSLGLRSYNEQFF. The full variable domain, completed using reference TRBV7-9 and TRBJ2-1, is DTGVSQNPRHKITKRGQNVTFRCDPISEHNRLYWYRQTLGQGPEFLTYFQNEAQLEKSRLLSDRFSAERPKGSFSTLEIQRTEQGDSAMYLCASSSLGLRSYNEQFFGPGTRLTVL.

This clonotype was recorded a few times. The rearrangement links TRBV14 to TRBJ1-2; D not resolved. The CDR3 covers 15 residues. Germline lookup yields CDR1 SGHDN and CDR2 FVKESK. The V gene lost 1 base and the J gene lost 3 bases, with 12 bases spanning the gap. CDR3 nucleotides: TGTGCCAGCAGCCAAGTCGGTCCAGGAGACTATGGCTACACCTTC. This gives the protein CASSQVGPGDYGYTF. Filled out from reference TRBV14 and TRBJ1-2, the complete variable domain reads EAGVTQFPSHSVIEKGQTVTLRCDPISGHDNLYWYRRVMGKEIKFLLHFVKESKQDESGMPNNRFLAERTGGTYSTLKVQPAELEDSGVYFCASSQVGPGDYGYTFGSGTRLTVV.

About this clonotype itself: Given the absence of the conserved phenylalanine or tryptophan at the CDR3 end, a read error is likely. V and J are TRBV4-3 and TRBJ2-1; D assignment may be TRBD1 or TRBD2 (5 bases each). This CDR3 has 17 residues. Trimming removed 0 bases at V and 3 bases at J, with 15 bases between. Germline V gives CDR1 LGHNA, CDR2 YSLEER. This CDR3 reads CASSQDRPGGGYNEQFL. Written as DNA, the CDR3 is TGCGCCAGCAGCCAAGATCGCCCCGGTGGGGGCTACAATGAGCAGTTCCTC.

The chain recombines TRBV11-2 with TRBJ2-1; D unresolved. V lost 5 bases and J 3 bases, leaving 23 bases between the germline ends. Per germline, CDR1 SGHAT and CDR2 FQNNGV. The CDR3 has 18 residues. CDR3 region: CASSPEPPPRASYNEQFF. CDR3 nucleotide sequence: TGTGCCAGCAGCCCCGAACCTCCCCCTCGGGCTAGCTACAATGAGCAGTTCTTC.

The chain has TRBV6-1 and TRBJ1-1, with 7 bases fitting TRBD1. From germline, CDR1 is MNHNS and CDR2 SASEGT. V shed 6 bases and J 3 bases; nucleotides not matched to a gene: 7. This CDR3 has 14 amino acids. CDR3 loop: CASSPTGTYTEAFF. As DNA, the CDR3 is TGTGCCAGCAGCCCGACAGGGACTTACACTGAAGCTTTCTTT.

J is TRBJ2-7 and V is TRBV20-1, with TRBD1 identical over 12 bases. The J call may not be correct, given that the DNA end is closer to TRBJ2-5. The CDR3 is 13 residues long. Germline V gives CDR1 DFQATT, CDR2 SNEGSKA (reference sequence). The CDR3 nucleotides read TGCAGTGCGAGGGGACAGGGGGCAGGGACCCAGTACTTC. Translation gives CSARGQGAGTQYF.

This clonotype was seen more than once but under ten times. Compared with germline, one end of the junction differs, possibly owing to a read error. V and J are TRBV7-7 and TRBJ2-3; D may correspond to TRBD1 or TRBD2 (5 bases each). There are 19 residues in the CDR3. Germline-derived CDR1 and CDR2 are SSHAT and FNYEAQ (reference sequence). The CDR3 region is CASSRDLWQGAGLTDTQYF. The DNA of the CDR3 is TGTGCTAGCAGCCGTGATCTCTGGCAAGGGGCGGGTTTGACAGATACGCAGTATTTT.

This clonotype was seen many times. J is TRBJ1-2 and V is TRBV7-2; TRBD1 agrees at 7 bases. CDR3 size: 15 residues. Per germline, CDR1 SGHTA and CDR2 FQGNSA. After removal of 1 base from V and 0 bases from J, the junction contained 2 bases not matched to a gene. The CDR3 sequence: CASSLGTGANYGYTF. The CDR3 nucleotides read TGTGCCAGCAGCTTAGGTACAGGGGCTAACTATGGCTACACCTTC.

This rearrangement joins TRBV2 to TRBJ1-5; TRBD1 might be the D (5 bases). The ends were cut back, 1 base at V and 4 bases at J, with 11 bases in the middle. CDR3 size: 15 residues. CDR1 and CDR2 from the germline V gene are SNHLY and FYNNEI. The CDR3 reads CASSEGAGRNQPQHF. CDR3 sequence (DNA): TGTGCCAGCAGTGAAGGCGCAGGGCGGAATCAGCCCCAGCATTTT.

In this sample, this clonotype turned up a few times. A read error may account for a junction end that differs from germline. The chain couples TRBV7-9 to TRBJ2-1, with D unclear. Germline V gene data show CDR1 as SEHNR and CDR2 as FQNEAQ (reference sequence). The CDR3 runs to 14 residues. The CDR3 protein is CASSLEASHNEQFF. The CDR3 nucleotides are TGTGCCAGCAGCTTAGAGGCCTCCCACAATGAGCAGTTCTTC.

The chain is built from TRBV11-3 and TRBJ1-2; possibly TRBD1 for D (6 bases). This CDR3 contains 15 residues. Trimming left V 5 bases short and J 4 bases short, with 17 bases between. The germline CDR1 and CDR2 sequences are SGHNT and YENEEA. The CDR3 DNA reads TGTGCCAGCAGCCCGGACAGTTTATCCCCCTATGGCTACACCTTC. Protein product: CASSPDSLSPYGYTF.

This clonotype was observed at least ten times. The chain employs TRBV2 and TRBJ2-7; 10 bases map to TRBD1. Trimming at V came to 6 bases and at J to 4 bases, leaving 12 bases not matched to a gene. This CDR3 has 16 residues. From germline, CDR1 is SNHLY and CDR2 FYNNEI. The CDR3 sequence: CASSVRRQGAEYEQYF. CDR3 coding DNA: TGTGCCAGCAGCGTGAGACGACAGGGGGCAGAATACGAGCAGTACTTC.

Turning to this clonotype: A much larger clonotype is one base distant, so this may be a read error. The chain joins TRBV29-1 to TRBJ2-5; no reliable D call. This CDR3 is built from 13 residues. Trimming pared 4 bases from V and 1 base from J, leaving 10 bases between. Germline values: CDR1 SQVTM, CDR2 ANQGSEA. Here the CDR3 reads CSVAAYPQETQYF. The DNA of the CDR3 is TGCAGCGTTGCGGCGTACCCCCAAGAGACCCAGTACTTC.

A few counts support this clonotype. The chain carries TRBV5-1 and TRBJ2-4, with D possibly matching TRBD1 (5 bases). The germline V gene encodes CDR1 SGHRS and CDR2 YFSETQ. Trimming shortened V by 0 bases and J by 5 bases, and 9 bases separated the two germline ends. The length of the CDR3 is 14 residues. The CDR3 is CASSLGQNQNIQYF. CDR3 bases: TGCGCCAGCAGCTTGGGACAGAATCAAAACATTCAGTACTTC. The full variable domain, completed using reference TRBV5-1 and TRBJ2-4, is KAGVTQTPRYLIKTRGQQVTLSCSPISGHRSVSWYQQTPGQGLQFLFEYFSETQRNKGNFPGRFSGRQFSNSRSEMNVSTLELGDSALYLCASSLGQNQNIQYFGAGTRLSVL.